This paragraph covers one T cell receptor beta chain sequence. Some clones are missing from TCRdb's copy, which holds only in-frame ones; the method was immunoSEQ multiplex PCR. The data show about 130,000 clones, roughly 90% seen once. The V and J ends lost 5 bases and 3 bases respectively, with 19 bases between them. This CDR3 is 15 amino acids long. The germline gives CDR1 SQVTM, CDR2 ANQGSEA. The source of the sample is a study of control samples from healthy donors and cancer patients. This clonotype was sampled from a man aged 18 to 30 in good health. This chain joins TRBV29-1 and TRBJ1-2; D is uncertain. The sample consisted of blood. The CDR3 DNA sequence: TGCAGCGTTAACCCCCTTCGCGGGATTGACTATGGCTACACCTTC. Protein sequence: CSVNPLRGIDYGYTF.